This T cell receptor beta chain is drawn from a study of blood T cell repertoires in COVID-19. Overall study context: Acute and convalescent COVID-19 specimens originated in the United States, Italy and Spain.

The germline CDR1 and CDR2 sequences are LGHDT and YNNKEL (reference sequence). Between the trimmed V and J ends, which lost 4 bases and 9 bases, there was a span of 13 bases. This CDR3 is built from 13 residues. Authors' processing steps: The authors estimated nucleated cell counts from reference gene primer amplification. TCRdb's table, derived via immunoSEQ multiplex PCR, lists solely in-frame clones and lacks some. Clonal size and the V and J genes are those of that table, whereas D and trimming came from the DNA. The sample holds some 140,000 clones, about four fifths seen once. The chain uses TRBV3-1 (or the pseudogene TRBV3-2) and TRBJ1-5; possibly TRBD1 for D (6 bases). The sequence was obtained from an older man with acute or convalescent COVID-19. Sequencing used peripheral blood. For the CDR3, the DNA is TGTGCCAGCAGCCGGACAGCCTTTGGGCCCCAGCATTTT. Its protein product is CASSRTAFGPQHF.